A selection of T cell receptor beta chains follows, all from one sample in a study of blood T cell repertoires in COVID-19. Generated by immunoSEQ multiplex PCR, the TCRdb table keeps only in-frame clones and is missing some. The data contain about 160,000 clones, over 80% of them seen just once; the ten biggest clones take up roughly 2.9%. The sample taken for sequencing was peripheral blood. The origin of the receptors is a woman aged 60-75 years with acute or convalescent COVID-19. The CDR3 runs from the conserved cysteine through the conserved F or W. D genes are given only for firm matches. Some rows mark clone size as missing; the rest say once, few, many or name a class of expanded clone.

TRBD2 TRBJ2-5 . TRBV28 TGTGCCAGCACTCTCGGGGGGATTCGCCAAGAGACCCAGTACTTC CASTLGGIRQETQYF
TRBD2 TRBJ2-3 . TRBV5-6 TGTGCCAGCAGCCCGAGGGGCGGGGGGGCCACAGATACGCAGTATTTT CASSPRGGGATDTQYF
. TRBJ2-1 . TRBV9 TGTGCCAGCAGCGCCGGGACTTGGGACAATGAGCAGTTCTTC CASSAGTWDNEQFF
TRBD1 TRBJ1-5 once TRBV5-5 TGTGCCAGCAGCTCAACAGGGGAAACGAAGCCCCAGCATTTT CASSSTGETKPQHF
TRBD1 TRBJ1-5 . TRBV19 TGTGCCAGTAGTGTAGCCGGGACAGGGGGCAATCAGCCCCAGCATTTT CASSVAGTGGNQPQHF
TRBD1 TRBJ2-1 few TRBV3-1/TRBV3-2 TGTGCCAGCAGTACACAGGGGGCCCTTTACAATGAGCAGTTCTTC CASSTQGALYNEQFF
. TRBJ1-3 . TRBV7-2 TGTGCCAGCAGCGTCACACAGGGAAACACCATATATTTT CASSVTQGNTIYF
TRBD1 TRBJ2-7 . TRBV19 TGTGCCAGTAGTGCCCTCGAGGGGACAGGGGACCACGAGCAGTACTTC CASSALEGTGDHEQYF
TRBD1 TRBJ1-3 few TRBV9 TGTGCCAGCAGCGTAGCTCCCTCCTACGGGACAGTCTCTGGAAACACCATATATTTT CASSVAPSYGTVSGNTIYF
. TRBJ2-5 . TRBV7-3 TGTGCCAGCAGCATACTGGGGAGGGGGGAGACCCAGTACTTC CASSILGRGETQYF
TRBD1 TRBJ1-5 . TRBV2 TGTGCCAGCAGGATAACAGGGGCCACCAATCAGCCCCAGCATTTT CASRITGATNQPQHF
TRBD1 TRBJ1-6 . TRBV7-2 TGTGCCAGCAGCGGACGGACAGGGACGTCACCCCTCCACTTT CASSGRTGTSPLHF
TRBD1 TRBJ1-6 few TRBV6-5 TGTGCCAGCAGGGGACAGGGGGTTCGATCACCCCTCCACTTT CASRGQGVRSPLHF
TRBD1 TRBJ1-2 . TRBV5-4 TGTGCCAGCAGTATCAAACATTTGGACAGGGGCTACACCTTC CASSIKHLDRGYTF
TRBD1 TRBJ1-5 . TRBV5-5 TGTGCCAGCAGCTTCTCCGGGACAGGGGCCAATCAGCCCCAGCATTTT CASSFSGTGANQPQHF
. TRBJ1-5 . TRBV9 TGTGCCAGCAGCCTCCGGGGTCAGCCCCAGCATTTT CASSLRGQPQHF
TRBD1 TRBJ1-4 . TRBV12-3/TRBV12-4 TGTGCCAGCAGTTTTTCAGGGGGAGAAAAACTGTTTTTT CASSFSGGEKLFF
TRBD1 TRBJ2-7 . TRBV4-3 TGCGCCAGCAGCCAAGGACAGGGGGTGGACGAGCAGTACTTC CASSQGQGVDEQYF
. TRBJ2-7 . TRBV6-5 TGTGCCAGCAGTTCCCCGCCGCGGGGGCACAGCGAGCAGTACTTC CASSSPPRGHSEQYF
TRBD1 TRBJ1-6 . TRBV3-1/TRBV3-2 TGTGCCAGCAGCCAAGAACAGGGGGAATCCCTCCCCAGCTCCTATAATTCACCCCTCCACTTT CASSQEQGESLPSSYNSPLHF
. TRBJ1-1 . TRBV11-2 TGTGCCAGCAGCTCCCGCGCGGGGATGAACACTGAAGCTTTCTTT CASSSRAGMNTEAFF
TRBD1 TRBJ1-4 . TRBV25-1 TGTGCCAGCAGTTCCTCAAGGGGGCAAGGAGATGAAAAACTGTTTTTT CASSSSRGQGDEKLFF
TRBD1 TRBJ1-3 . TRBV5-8 TGTGCCAGCAGTCGGACAGGGGGGAGGAACTCTGGAAACACCATATATTTT CASSRTGGRNSGNTIYF
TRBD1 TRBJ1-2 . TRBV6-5 TGTGCCAGCAGGAGGGACAGTTTCATCTATGGCTACACCTTC CASRRDSFIYGYTF
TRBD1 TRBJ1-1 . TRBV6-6 TGTGCCAGCAGTTACTCGGGACAGGAAGCTTTCTTT CASSYSGQEAFF
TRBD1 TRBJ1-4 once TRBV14 TGTGCCAGCAGCCAAGAGACAGGGGCAACTAATGAAAAACTGTTTTTT CASSQETGATNEKLFF
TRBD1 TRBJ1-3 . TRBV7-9 TGTGCCAGCAGCAAGACAGGGTACGGAAACACCATATATTTT CASSKTGYGNTIYF
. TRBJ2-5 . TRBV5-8 TGTGCCAGCAGCTTGTCAGGGCGCGGGACCCAGTACTTC CASSLSGRGTQYF
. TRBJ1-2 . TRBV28 TGTGCCAGCAGTTCCCCCAATGGCTACACCTTC CASSSPNGYTF
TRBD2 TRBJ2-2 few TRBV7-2 TGTGCCAGCAGCTCCAGGGGAGCTAGCGGGGCAAACACCGGGGAGCTGTTTTTT CASSSRGASGANTGELFF
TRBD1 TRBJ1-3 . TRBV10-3 TGTGCCATCAGCAAGGGGACAGGGGCTGGAAACACCATATATTTT CAISKGTGAGNTIYF
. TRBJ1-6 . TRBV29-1 TGCAGCGCGGGGGAGGGTCATAATTCACCCCTCCACTTT CSAGEGHNSPLHF
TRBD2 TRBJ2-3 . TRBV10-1 TGCGCCAGCAGTGAGTCGATCGGCGGGGGGGCCCCGAGTGCAGATACGCAGTATTTT CASSESIGGGAPSADTQYF
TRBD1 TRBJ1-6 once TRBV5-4 TGTGCCAGCAGCTTGAAGGACAGGGATTCATTTACACCCCTCCACTTT CASSLKDRDSFTPLHF
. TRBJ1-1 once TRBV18 TGTGCCAGTTCCAACCAGGCAGGGAACACTGAAGCTTTCTTT CASSNQAGNTEAFF
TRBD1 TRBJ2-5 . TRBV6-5 TGTGCCAGCAGGGGGGACAGGACTATACAAGAGACCCAGTACTTC CASRGDRTIQETQYF
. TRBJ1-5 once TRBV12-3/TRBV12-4 TGTGCCAGCAGGCTTAGCAGCAATCAGCCCCAGCATTTT CASRLSSNQPQHF
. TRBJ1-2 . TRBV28 TGTGCCAGCAGTTCAGGGGAAAGGGGGTCTCGTGGCTACACCTTC CASSSGERGSRGYTF
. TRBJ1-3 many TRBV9 TGTGCCAGCGGCCGAGGGCTAATGGACACCATATATTTT CASGRGLMDTIYF
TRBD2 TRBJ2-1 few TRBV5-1 TGCGCCAGCAGTTCCGGGACTAGCGGGGGGCTGAGCTCCTACAATGAGCAGTTCTTC CASSSGTSGGLSSYNEQFF
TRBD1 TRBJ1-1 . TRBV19 TGTGCCAGCCGCCCTAACGGACAGGGGGGATTCGGGACTGAAGCTTTCTTT CASRPNGQGGFGTEAFF
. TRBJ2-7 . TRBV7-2 TGTGCCAGCAGCAGGGGGGGGGTTGGACACGAGCAGTACTTC CASSRGGVGHEQYF
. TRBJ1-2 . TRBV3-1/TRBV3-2 TGTGCCAGCAGCCCCGGTGCCAGGTTATATGGCTACACCTTC CASSPGARLYGYTF
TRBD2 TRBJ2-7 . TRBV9 TGTGCCAGCAGCCATACTAGCGGGGGCACCGAGCAGTACTTC CASSHTSGGTEQYF
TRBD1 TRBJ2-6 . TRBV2 TGTGCCAGCAGTGATCCGGGACAGGCCCAATCTGGGGCCAACGTCCTGACTTTC CASSDPGQAQSGANVLTF
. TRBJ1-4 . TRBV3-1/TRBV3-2 TGTGCCAGCAGCCCCCGGACAGAAAATGAAAAACTGTTTTTT CASSPRTENEKLFF
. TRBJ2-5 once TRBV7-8 TGTGCCAGCGCTATCCGGACAGCGTACCAAGAGACCCAGTACTTC CASAIRTAYQETQYF
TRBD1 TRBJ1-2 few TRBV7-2 TGTGCCAGCAGCTCACAGGGGGCAGGGAGCTATGGCTACACCTTC CASSSQGAGSYGYTF
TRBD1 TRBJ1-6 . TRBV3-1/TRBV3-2 TGTGCCAGCAGCCCCTTTGAGGGACAGAATTCACCCCTCCACTTT CASSPFEGQNSPLHF
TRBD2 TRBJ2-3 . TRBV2 TGTGCCAGCAGTGATCGCCGACCGGGACTAGCCCTGCCAGATACGCAGTATTTT CASSDRRPGLALPDTQYF
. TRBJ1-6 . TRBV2 TGTGCCAGTCACTTGGAGGGGAATTCACCCCTCCACTTT CASHLEGNSPLHF
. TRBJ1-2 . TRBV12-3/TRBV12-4 TGTGCCAGCAGTTCCAGCGGACAGACGAGCTACACCTTC CASSSSGQTSYTF
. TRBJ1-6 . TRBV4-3 TGCGCCAGCAGCCAAGAGGCCTCGCGGGTGAATTCACCCCTCCACTTT CASSQEASRVNSPLHF